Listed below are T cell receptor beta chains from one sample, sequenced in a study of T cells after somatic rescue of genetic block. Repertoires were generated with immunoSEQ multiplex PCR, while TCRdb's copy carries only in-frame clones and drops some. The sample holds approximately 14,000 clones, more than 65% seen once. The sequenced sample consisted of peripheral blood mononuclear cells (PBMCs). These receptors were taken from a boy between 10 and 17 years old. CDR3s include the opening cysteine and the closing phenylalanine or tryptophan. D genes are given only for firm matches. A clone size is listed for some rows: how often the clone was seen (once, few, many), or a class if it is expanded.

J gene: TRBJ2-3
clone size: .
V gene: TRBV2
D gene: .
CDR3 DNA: TGTGCCAGCAGACGGTGGGTAGGTACGCAGTATTTT
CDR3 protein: CASRRWVGTQYF

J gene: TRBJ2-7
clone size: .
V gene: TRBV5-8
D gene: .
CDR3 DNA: TGCGCCAGCAGCTTGGTAGGGGCCTCCTACGAGCAGTACTTC
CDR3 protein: CASSLVGASYEQYF

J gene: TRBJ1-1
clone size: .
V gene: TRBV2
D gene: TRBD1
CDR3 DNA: TGTGCCAGAGGGACAGCCGCTAACACTGAAGCTTTCTTT
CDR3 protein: CARGTAANTEAFF

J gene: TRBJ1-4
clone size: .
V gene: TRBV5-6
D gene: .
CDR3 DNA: TGTGCCAGCAGCTTGGTGGGACCGCGTGCAACTAATGAAAAACTGTTTTTT
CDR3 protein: CASSLVGPRATNEKLFF

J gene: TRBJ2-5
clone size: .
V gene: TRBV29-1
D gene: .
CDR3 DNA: TGCAGCGTTAACCGGGACACCCTCGGAGAGACCCAGTACTTC
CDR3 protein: CSVNRDTLGETQYF

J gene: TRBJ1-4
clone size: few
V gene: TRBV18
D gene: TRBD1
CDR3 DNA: TGTGCCAGCTCACCTTGGGGACAGATTAATGAAAAACTGTTTTTT
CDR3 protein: CASSPWGQINEKLFF

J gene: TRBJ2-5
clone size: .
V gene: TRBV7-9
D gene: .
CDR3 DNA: TGTGCCAGCAGCTCCCAAGAGACCCAGTACTTC
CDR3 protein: CASSSQETQYF

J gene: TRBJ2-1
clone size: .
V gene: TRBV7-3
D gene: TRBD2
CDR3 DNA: TGTGCCAGCAGCTTAGGGGCGGGACTAGCGGGCCCCCTTCCTGGCAATGAGCAGTTCTTC
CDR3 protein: CASSLGAGLAGPLPGNEQFF

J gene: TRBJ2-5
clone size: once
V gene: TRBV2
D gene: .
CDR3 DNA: TGTGCCAGCAGTGAGACCCTAGTGAGGGAGACCCAGTACTTC
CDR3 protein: CASSETLVRETQYF

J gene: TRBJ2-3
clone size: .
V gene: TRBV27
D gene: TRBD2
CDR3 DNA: TGTGCCAGCAGTGCACCAAGAACTAGCGGGGGCACAGATACGCAGTATTTT
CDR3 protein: CASSAPRTSGGTDTQYF

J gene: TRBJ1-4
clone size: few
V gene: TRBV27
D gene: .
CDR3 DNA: TGTGCCAGCAGTTTACAAGAATGGGGGAGACTGTTTTTT
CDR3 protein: CASSLQEWGRLFF

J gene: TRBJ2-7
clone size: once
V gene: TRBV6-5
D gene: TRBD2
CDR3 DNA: TGTGCCAGCAGATGGCGGGAGAGGTCCTACGAGCAGTACTTC
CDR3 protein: CASRWRERSYEQYF

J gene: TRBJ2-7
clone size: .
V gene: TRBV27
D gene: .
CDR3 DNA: TGTGCCAGCAGTCTCCGTAGGACAGCCTTCGAGCAGTACTTC
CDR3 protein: CASSLRRTAFEQYF

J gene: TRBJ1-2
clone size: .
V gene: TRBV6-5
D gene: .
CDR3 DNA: TGTGCCAGCAGTTACGGGATTACCTATGGCTACACCTTC
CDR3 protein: CASSYGITYGYTF

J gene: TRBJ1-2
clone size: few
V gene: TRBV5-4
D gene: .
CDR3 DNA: TGTGCCAGCAGCTCCTCTCAGTGGGCTCCCAGCTATGGCTACACCTTC
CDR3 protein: CASSSSQWAPSYGYTF

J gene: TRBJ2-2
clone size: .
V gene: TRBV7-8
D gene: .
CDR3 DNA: TGTGCCAGCATTCTATGGGATGGCGGGGAGCTGTTTTTT
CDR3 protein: CASILWDGGELFF

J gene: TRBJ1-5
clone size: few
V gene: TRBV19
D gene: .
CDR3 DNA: TGTGCCAGTGCTAAATTCGGACTTATCCAGCCCCAGCATTTT
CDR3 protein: CASAKFGLIQPQHF

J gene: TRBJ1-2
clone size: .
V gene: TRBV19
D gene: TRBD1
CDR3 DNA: TGTGCCAGTAGACAGGGGGATGGCTACACCTTC
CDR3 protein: CASRQGDGYTF

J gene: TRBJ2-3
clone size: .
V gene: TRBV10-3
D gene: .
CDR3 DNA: TGTGCCATCAGCCAGACAGGAGATACGCAGTATTTT
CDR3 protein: CAISQTGDTQYF

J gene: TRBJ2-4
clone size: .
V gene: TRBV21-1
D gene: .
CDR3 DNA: TGTGCCAGCAGCTCACCGGGACACCGGCTGTTCTCGGCCAAAAACATTCAGTACTTC
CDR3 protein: CASSSPGHRLFSAKNIQYF

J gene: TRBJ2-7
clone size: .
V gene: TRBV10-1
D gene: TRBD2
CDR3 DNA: TGCGCCAGCAGTGGAGGGACTAGCGGAGCCCCGAGGTACTTC
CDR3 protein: CASSGGTSGAPRYF

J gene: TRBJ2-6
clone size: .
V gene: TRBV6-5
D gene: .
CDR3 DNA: TGTGCCAGCAGTTACGCGCAATCTGGGGCCAACGTCCTGACTTTC
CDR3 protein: CASSYAQSGANVLTF

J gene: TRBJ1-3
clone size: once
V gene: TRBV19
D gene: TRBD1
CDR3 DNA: TGTGCCAGTAGCCCCCTGACAGGGACTGGAAACACCATATATTTT
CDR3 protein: CASSPLTGTGNTIYF

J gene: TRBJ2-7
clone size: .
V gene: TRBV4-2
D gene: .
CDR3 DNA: TGTGCCAGCAGCCAAGCTGACGTCTTGAGCTCCTACGAGCAGTACTTC
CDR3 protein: CASSQADVLSSYEQYF

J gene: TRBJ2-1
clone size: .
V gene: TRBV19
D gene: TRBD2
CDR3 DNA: TGTGCCAGTAGTTCCCAAGCGGGGGGGCGGAATGAGCAGTTCTTC
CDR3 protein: CASSSQAGGRNEQFF

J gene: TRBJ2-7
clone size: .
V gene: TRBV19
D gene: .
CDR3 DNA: TGTGCCAGTACCCCCGGCCACGGCCTCTCCTACGAGCAGTACTTC
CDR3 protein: CASTPGHGLSYEQYF

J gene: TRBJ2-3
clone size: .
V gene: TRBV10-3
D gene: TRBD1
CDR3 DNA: TGTGCCATCAGTGCGTTCGAGGGGGCCATCACAGATACGCAGTATTTT
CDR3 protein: CAISAFEGAITDTQYF

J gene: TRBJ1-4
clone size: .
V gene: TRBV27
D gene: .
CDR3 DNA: TGTGCCACTCGGAGGTCAGGGCATAAGAATGAAAAACTGTTTTTT
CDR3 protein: CATRRSGHKNEKLFF

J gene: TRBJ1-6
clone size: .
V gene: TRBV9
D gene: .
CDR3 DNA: TGTGCCAGCAGCGTAGACCGCAGGCATAATTCACCCCTCCACTTT
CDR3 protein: CASSVDRRHNSPLHF

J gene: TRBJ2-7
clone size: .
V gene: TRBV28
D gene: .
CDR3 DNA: TGTGCCAGCAGCCTCGAACAGCCCCCCTACGAGCAGTACTTC
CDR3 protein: CASSLEQPPYEQYF

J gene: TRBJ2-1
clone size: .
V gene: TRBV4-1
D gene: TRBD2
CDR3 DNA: TGCGCCAGCAGCCACGCCCTAGCGGGAGGGCCGGGGGATGAGCAGTTCTTC
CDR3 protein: CASSHALAGGPGDEQFF

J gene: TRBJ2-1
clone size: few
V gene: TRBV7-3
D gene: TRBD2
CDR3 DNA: TGTGCCAGCAGCTCGAGACTAGCGGGAGGGCGCAATGAGCAGTTCTTC
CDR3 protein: CASSSRLAGGRNEQFF

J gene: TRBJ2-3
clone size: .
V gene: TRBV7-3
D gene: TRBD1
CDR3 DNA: TGTGCCAGCAGCTTAGGGGACAGGGGTACGCAGTATTTT
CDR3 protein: CASSLGDRGTQYF

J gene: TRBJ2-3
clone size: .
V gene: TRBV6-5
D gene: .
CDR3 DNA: TGTGCCTGCGGGACTCTAAAGGATACGCAGTATTTT
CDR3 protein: CACGTLKDTQYF

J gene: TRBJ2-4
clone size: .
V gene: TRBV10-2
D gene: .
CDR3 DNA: TGCGCCAGCAGTGAGCAGGGACATAATACGGTAGCCAAAAACATTCAGTACTTC
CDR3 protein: CASSEQGHNTVAKNIQYF

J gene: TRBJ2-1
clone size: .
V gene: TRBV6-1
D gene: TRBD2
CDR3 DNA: TGTGCCAGCAGATGGCTAGCGGGCATAAATGAGCAGTTCTTC
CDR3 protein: CASRWLAGINEQFF

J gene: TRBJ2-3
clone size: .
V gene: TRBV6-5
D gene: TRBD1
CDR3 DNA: TGTGCCAGCAGCCCCGGACAGGACAGCACAGATACGCAGTATTTT
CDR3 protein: CASSPGQDSTDTQYF

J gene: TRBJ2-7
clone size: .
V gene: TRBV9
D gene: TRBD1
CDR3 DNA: TGTGCCAGCAGCGTAGCTGGGGACAGTAGAGAGCAGTACTTC
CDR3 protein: CASSVAGDSREQYF

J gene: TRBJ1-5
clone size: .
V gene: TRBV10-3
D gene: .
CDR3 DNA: TGTGCCATCAGTGGGCAGGGATCACGTCAGCCCCAGCATTTT
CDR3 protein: CAISGQGSRQPQHF

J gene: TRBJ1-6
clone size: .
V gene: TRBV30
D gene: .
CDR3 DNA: TGTGCCTGGAGTCACGAGGGGGGCTCTAGCTCCTATAATTCACCCCTCCACTTT
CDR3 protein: CAWSHEGGSSSYNSPLHF

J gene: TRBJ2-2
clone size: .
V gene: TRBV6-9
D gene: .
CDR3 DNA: TGTGCCAGCAGTTACCAGACTAGGTCCACCGGGGAGCTGTTTTTT
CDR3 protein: CASSYQTRSTGELFF

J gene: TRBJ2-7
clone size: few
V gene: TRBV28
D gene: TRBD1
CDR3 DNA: TGTGCCAGCAGTTTAAGACAGTTATTATCGTACAGGGGGTCCTACGAGCAGTACTTC
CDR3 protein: CASSLRQLLSYRGSYEQYF

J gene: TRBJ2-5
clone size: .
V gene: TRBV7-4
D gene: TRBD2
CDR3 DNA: TGTGCCAGCAGCTTAGGCGGGAGGGGGACCCAGTACTTC
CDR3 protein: CASSLGGRGTQYF

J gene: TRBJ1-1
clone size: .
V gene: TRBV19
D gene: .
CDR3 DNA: TGTGCCAGTAGACTGGATCAGGGCAGAGCTTTCTTT
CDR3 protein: CASRLDQGRAFF

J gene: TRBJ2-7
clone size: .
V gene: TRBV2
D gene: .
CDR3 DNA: TGTGCCAGCAGTGAAAGGCAGGTTCTTCAACACTTC
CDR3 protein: CASSERQVLQHF

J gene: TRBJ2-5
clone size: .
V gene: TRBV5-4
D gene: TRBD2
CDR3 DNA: TGTGCCAGCAGCTTGGTTTTAGCGGGGGCCAGGAAGACCCAGTACTTC
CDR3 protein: CASSLVLAGARKTQYF

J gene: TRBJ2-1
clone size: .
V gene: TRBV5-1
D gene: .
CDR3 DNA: TGCGCCAGCAGCTTGGTCTGGAACCGGGACAATGAGCAGTTCTTC
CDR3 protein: CASSLVWNRDNEQFF

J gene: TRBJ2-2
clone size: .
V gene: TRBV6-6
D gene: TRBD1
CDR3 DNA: TGTGCCAGCAGTTACGGACAGGTCGGCAACACCGGGGAGCTGTTTTTT
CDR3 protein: CASSYGQVGNTGELFF

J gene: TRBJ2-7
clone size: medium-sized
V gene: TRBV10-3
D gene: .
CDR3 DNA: TGTGCCATCAGTGAGGGCGGTCCCGAGCAGTACTTC
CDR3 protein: CAISEGGPEQYF

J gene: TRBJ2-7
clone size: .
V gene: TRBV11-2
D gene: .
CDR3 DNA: TGTGCCAGCAGCTTAGGGACAGCGATCTCCTACGAGCAGTACTTC
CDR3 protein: CASSLGTAISYEQYF

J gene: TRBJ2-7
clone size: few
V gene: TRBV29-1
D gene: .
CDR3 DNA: TGCAGCGTTGAAGACCGGCCCTACGAGCAGTACTTC
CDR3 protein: CSVEDRPYEQYF